This T cell receptor (beta chain) derives from a study of blood T cells in healthy people across ages. It was with a sample-barcoded 5' primer and a J-beta primer mix that a second PCR of about 7 to 12 cycles was run. At least 2.5 million CDR3-containing paired-end reads were obtained per sample. Each CDR3 protein is one row after TCRdb ran MiXCR on the 5' RACE reads. The sample includes some 1.7 million distinct CDR3 sequences, roughly 28% of them seen just once. Germline assignment: CDR1 SQVTM and CDR2 ANQGSEA. The CDR3 has 13 amino acids. Trimming took 5 bases from V and 0 from J, leaving 5 bases between them. This clonotype has ten or more counts. Its antigen is undetermined. Researchers report isolating at least 6 million PBMCs per sample. Overall study results and limits: As age increased, TCR beta diversity per million T cells fell in a roughly linear fashion.

Sequencing was done on a sample of blood. The genes are TRBV29-1 and TRBJ2-6; D is uncertain. The receptor was isolated from a woman in her thirties in good health. As DNA, the CDR3 is TGCAGCGTTACAGACTCTGGGGCCAACGTCCTGACTTTC. Its translation is CSVTDSGANVLTF.